The 9 T cell receptor beta chains in this list originate from one sample, sequenced in a study of cytomegalovirus exposure and HLA in healthy donors. A multiplex PCR was run with 60 Vbeta primers and 13 Jbeta primers. Profiling relied on immunoSEQ multiplex PCR, and the TCRdb table lists in-frame clones only, not all of them. The table lists about 160,000 clones, over 65% of them singletons, with roughly 3% in the top ten. Sequenced material: PBMCs. These receptors were taken from a woman aged 40 to 50 in good health and CMV-seronegative.

This chain connects TRBV9 to TRBJ1-1, with 9 positions matching TRBD1. CDR3 length: 17 amino acids. With 4 bases clipped from V and 2 bases from J, the junction kept 12 bases outside the gene matches. Germline lookup yields CDR1 SGDLS and CDR2 YYNGEE. The CDR3 DNA sequence: TGTGCCAGCAGCCCCTTCCCACCGGGACAGGGAAACACTGAAGCTTTCTTT. Amino acids: CASSPFPPGQGNTEAFF. Full variable domain (missing parts from reference TRBV9 and TRBJ1-1): DSGVTQTPKHLITATGQRVTLRCSPRSGDLSVYWYQQSLDQGLQFLIQYYNGEERAKGNILERFSAQQFPDLHSELNLSSLELGDSALYFCASSPFPPGQGNTEAFFGQGTRLTVV.

The sample holds one count of this clone. The chain couples TRBV5-5 to TRBJ1-2; possible D gene TRBD1, 5 bases. With 0 bases removed from V and 4 bases from J, the gap between germline ends came to 13 bases. The CDR3 covers 15 residues. Germline loops: CDR1 SGHKS, CDR2 YYEKEE (reference sequence). CDR3 amino acids: CASSLVGGTFYGYTF. In DNA form, the CDR3 reads TGTGCCAGCAGCTTGGTGGGCGGGACCTTCTATGGCTACACCTTC. The whole variable domain, remainder taken from reference TRBV5-5 and TRBJ1-2, is DAGVTQSPTHLIKTRGQQVTLRCSPISGHKSVSWYQQVLGQGPQFIFQYYEKEERGRGNFPDRFSARQFPNYSSELNVNALLLGDSALYLCASSLVGGTFYGYTFGSGTRLTVV.

The chain combines TRBV5-1 with TRBJ1-4, with D unresolved. The V and J ends lost 4 bases and 7 bases respectively, with 17 bases between them. The CDR3 has 15 residues. Germline V gene lookup returns CDR1 SGHRS and CDR2 YFSETQ. CDR3 sequence reads: CASSPPGNLGEKLFF. CDR3 nucleotide sequence: TGCGCCAGCAGCCCGCCGGGAAACCTTGGTGAAAAACTGTTTTTT.

This clone was seen more than once but under ten times. The CDR3 DNA reads as TGTGCCAGCAGCTTGGGAGGAGGAGGGTCTGCTGGAAACACCATATATTTT. Amino acid sequence: CASSLGGGGSAGNTIYF. The V gene is TRBV7-9, the J gene TRBJ1-3; D gene unclear. From germline, CDR1 is SEHNR and CDR2 FQNEAQ (reference sequence). The CDR3 is 17 residues long. The V end lost 3 bases, the J end lost 2 bases, and 17 bases lay between the germline ends.

This clone was picked up a small number of times. The chain couples TRBV6-1 to TRBJ2-1; 8 positions agree with TRBD2. The length of the CDR3 is 15 residues. With V trimmed by 6 bases and J by 7 bases, 11 bases remained unmatched. The germline V gene encodes CDR1 MNHNS and CDR2 SASEGT. CDR3 bases: TGTGCCAGCAGGGTTCGGGGGGGGCCCGCGAATGAGCAGTTCTTC. Protein: CASRVRGGPANEQFF.

The genes are TRBV27 and TRBJ1-2, with 7 bases identical to TRBD1. CDR1 and CDR2 (germline): MNHEY, SMNVEV (reference sequence). There are 20 residues in the CDR3. V lost 3 bases and J lost 4; bases outside the gene matches: 23. The CDR3 region is CASSFSAMAPRGTAFYGYTF. DNA for the CDR3: TGTGCCAGCAGTTTCTCAGCCATGGCCCCTAGGGGGACAGCCTTCTATGGCTACACCTTC.

As DNA, the CDR3 is TGCGCCAGCAGCCAAGCCTGGGGACAGGCTGCAAACACTGAAGCTTTCTTT. Its translation is CASSQAWGQAANTEAFF. The chain combines TRBV4-1 with TRBJ1-1; the match to TRBD1 covers 8 bases. V shed 1 base, J shed 2 bases, and the junction held 9 bases outside the gene matches. The CDR3 is 17 amino acids. Germline CDR1 reads MGHRA; CDR2 reads YSYEKL.

The chain joins TRBV5-4 to TRBJ2-5; TRBD1 might be the D (6 bases). The CDR3 sequence is 15 residues long. V was pared by 4 bases and J by 0 bases, with 13 bases between. The V gene's germline CDR1 is SGHNT and CDR2 YYREEE (reference sequence). The CDR3 loop is CASSPTGNYQETQYF. In DNA, the CDR3 is TGTGCCAGCAGCCCCACAGGGAACTACCAAGAGACCCAGTACTTC.

This sequence joins TRBV4-1 and TRBJ2-6, with D possibly being TRBD1 (5 bases). The CDR3 extends over 16 amino acids. Germline V CDR1 and CDR2: MGHRA, YSYEKL. V shed 2 bases and J shed 5 bases, with 13 bases lying between them. The CDR3 loop is CASSQPQGLRANVLTF. The CDR3 DNA sequence: TGCGCCAGCAGCCAACCTCAGGGCCTTAGGGCCAACGTCCTGACTTTC.